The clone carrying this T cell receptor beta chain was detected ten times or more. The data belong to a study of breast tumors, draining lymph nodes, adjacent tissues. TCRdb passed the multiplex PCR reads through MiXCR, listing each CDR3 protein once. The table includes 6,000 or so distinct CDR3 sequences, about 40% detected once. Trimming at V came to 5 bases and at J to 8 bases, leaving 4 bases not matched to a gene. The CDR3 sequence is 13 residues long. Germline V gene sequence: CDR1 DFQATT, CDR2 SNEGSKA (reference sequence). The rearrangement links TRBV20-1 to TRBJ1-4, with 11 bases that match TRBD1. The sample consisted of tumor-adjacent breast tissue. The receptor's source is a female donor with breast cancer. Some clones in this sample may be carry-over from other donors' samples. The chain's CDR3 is CSAEGDRGEKLFF. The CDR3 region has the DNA TGCAGTGCTGAGGGGGACAGGGGGGAAAAACTGTTTTTT.